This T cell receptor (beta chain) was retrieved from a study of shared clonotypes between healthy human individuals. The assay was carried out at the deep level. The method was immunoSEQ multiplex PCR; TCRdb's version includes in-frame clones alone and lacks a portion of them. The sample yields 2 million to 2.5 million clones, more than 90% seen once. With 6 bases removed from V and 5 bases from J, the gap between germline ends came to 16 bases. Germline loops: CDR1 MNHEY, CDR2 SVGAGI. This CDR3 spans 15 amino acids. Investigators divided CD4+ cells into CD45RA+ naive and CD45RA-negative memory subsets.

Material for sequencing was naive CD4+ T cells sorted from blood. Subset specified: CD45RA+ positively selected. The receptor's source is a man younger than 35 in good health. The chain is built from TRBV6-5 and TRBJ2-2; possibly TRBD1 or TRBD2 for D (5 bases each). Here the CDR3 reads CASRSGTLGTGELFF. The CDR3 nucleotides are TGTGCCAGCAGGTCCGGGACCCTGGGAACCGGGGAGCTGTTTTTT.